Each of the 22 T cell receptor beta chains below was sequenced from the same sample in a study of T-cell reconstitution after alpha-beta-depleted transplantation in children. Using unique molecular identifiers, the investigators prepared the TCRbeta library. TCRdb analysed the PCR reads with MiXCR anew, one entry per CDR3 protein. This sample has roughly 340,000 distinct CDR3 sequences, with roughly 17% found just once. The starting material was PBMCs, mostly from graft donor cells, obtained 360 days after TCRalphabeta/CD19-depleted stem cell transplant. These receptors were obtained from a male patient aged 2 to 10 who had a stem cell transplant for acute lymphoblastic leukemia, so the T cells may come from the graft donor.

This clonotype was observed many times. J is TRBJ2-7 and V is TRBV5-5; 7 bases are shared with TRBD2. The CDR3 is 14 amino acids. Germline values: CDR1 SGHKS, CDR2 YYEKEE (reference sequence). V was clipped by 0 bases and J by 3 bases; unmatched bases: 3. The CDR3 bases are TGTGCCAGCAGCTTGGAAGGACTAGACTACGAGCAGTACTTC. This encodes CASSLEGLDYEQYF.

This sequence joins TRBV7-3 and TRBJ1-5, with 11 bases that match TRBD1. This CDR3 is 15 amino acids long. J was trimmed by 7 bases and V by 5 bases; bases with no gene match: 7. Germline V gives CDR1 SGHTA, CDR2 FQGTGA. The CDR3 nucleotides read TGTGCCAGCAGCCCGGGACAGGGGGTAGGACAGCCCCAGCATTTT. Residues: CASSPGQGVGQPQHF.

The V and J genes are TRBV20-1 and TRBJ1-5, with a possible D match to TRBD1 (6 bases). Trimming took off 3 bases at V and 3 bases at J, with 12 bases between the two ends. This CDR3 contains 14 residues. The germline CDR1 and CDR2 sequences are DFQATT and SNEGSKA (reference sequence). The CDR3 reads CSARGDRLNQPQHF. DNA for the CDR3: TGCAGTGCTAGGGGCGACAGGCTCAATCAGCCCCAGCATTTT.

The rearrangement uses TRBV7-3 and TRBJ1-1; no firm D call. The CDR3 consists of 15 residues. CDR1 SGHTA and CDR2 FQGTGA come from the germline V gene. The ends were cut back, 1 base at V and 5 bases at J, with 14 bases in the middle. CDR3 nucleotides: TGTGCCAGCAGCTTAAGACCAGGTGCCCTGACTGAAGCTTTCTTT. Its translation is CASSLRPGALTEAFF.

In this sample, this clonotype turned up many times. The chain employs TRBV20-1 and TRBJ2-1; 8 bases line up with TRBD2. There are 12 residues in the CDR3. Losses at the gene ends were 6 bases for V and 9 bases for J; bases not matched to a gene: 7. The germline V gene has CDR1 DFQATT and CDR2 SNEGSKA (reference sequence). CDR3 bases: TGCAGTGCAGCGAGCGGGAGTAGTGAGCAGTTCTTC. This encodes CSAASGSSEQFF.

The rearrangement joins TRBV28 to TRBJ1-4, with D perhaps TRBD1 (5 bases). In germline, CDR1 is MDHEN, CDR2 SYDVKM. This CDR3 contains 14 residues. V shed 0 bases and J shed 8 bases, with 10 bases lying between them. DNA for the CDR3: TGTGCCAGCAGTTTATGGGACACCCGGGAAAAACTGTTTTTT. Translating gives CASSLWDTREKLFF.

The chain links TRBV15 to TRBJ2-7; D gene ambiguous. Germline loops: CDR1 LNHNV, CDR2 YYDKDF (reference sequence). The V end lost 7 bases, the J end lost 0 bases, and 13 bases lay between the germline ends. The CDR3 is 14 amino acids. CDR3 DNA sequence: TGTGCCACCACGAGAGACCAAAGCTCCTACGAGCAGTACTTC. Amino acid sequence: CATTRDQSSYEQYF.

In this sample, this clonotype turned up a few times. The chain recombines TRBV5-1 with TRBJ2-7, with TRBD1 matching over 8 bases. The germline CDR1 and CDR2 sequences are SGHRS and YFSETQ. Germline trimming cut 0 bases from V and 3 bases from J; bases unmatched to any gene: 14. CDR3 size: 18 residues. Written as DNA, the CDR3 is TGCGCCAGCAGCTTGGGAGTTCCAGGGGGCTACGGGGGCTACGAGCAGTACTTC. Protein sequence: CASSLGVPGGYGGYEQYF.

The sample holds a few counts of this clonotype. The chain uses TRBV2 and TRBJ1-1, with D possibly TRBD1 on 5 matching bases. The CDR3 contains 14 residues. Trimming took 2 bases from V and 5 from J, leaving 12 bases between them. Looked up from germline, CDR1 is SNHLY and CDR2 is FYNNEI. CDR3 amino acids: CASSETGPGTEAFF. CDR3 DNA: TGTGCCAGCAGTGAAACAGGCCCGGGGACTGAAGCTTTCTTT. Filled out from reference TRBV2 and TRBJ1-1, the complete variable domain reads EPEVTQTPSHQVTQMGQEVILRCVPISNHLYFYWYRQILGQKVEFLVSFYNNEISEKSEIFDDQFSVERPDGSNFTLKIRSTKLEDSAMYFCASSETGPGTEAFFGQGTRLTVV.

The CDR3 nucleotides are TGTGCCAGCTCACCACTCTGGGGGGGTGAAGCTTTCTTT. Protein product: CASSPLWGGEAFF. The J gene is TRBJ1-1, the V gene TRBV18; D may be TRBD1 (5 bases). This CDR3 comprises 13 residues. Germline loops: CDR1 KGHSH, CDR2 LQKENI. V lost 1 base and J lost 7, with 10 bases in between.

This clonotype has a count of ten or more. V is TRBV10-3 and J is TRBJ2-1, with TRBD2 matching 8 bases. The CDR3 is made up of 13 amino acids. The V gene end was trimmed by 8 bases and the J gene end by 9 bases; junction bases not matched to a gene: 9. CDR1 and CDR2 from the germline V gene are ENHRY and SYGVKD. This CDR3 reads CAIQSGTRAEQFF. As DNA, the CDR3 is TGTGCCATCCAATCCGGGACTAGAGCTGAGCAGTTCTTC.

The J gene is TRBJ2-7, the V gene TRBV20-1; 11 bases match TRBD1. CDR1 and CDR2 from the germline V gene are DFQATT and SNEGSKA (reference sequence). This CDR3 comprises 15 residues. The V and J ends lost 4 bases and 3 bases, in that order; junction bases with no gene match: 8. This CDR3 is CSAIAGTGGFYEQYF. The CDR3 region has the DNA TGCAGTGCTATCGCCGGGACAGGGGGATTCTACGAGCAGTACTTC.

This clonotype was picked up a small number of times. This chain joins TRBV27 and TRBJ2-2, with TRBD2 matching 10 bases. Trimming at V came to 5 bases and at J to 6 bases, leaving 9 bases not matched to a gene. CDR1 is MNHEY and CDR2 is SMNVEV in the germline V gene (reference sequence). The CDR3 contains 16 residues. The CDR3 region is CASSTLAGAWPGELFF. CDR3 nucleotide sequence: TGTGCCAGCAGTACGCTAGCGGGAGCATGGCCCGGGGAGCTGTTTTTT.

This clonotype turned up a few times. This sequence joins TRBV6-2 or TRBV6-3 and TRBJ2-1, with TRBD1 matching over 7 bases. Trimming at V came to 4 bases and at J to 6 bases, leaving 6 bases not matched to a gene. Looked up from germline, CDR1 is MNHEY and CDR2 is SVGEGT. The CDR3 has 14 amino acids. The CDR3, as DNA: TGTGCCAGCAGTTGGGCAGGGGGATCCAATGAGCAGTTCTTC. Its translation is CASSWAGGSNEQFF.

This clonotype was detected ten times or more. This chain's CDR3 is CASSSRLAGGPYNEQFF. The CDR3 DNA reads TGTGCCAGCAGCTCCCGACTAGCGGGGGGCCCCTACAATGAGCAGTTCTTC. The chain has TRBV7-9 and TRBJ2-1; the match to TRBD2 covers 13 bases. Trimming at V came to 4 bases and at J to 2 bases, leaving 5 bases not matched to a gene. Germline assignment: CDR1 SEHNR and CDR2 FQNEAQ (reference sequence). The CDR3 covers 17 residues.

The CDR3 is CASSVVGNQPQHF. The CDR3, as DNA: TGTGCCAGCAGCGTAGTAGGGAATCAGCCCCAGCATTTT. V usage is TRBV9 and J usage is TRBJ1-5; no definite D call. The CDR3 covers 13 residues. Trimming cost V 0 bases and J 4 bases, with 5 bases left between them. Per the germline V gene, CDR1 is SGDLS and CDR2 is YYNGEE.

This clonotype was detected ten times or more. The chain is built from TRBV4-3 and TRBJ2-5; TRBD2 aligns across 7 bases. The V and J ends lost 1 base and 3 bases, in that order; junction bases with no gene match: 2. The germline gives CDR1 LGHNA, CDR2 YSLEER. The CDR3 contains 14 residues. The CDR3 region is CASSQGLAEETQYF. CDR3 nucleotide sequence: TGCGCCAGCAGCCAAGGGCTAGCGGAAGAGACCCAGTACTTC.

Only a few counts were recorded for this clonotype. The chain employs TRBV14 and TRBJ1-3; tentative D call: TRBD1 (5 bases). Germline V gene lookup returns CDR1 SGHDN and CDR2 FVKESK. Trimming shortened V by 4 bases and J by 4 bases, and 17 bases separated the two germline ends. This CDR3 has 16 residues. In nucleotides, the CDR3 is TGTGCCAGCAGCCTGTTTGGAGGGACGTACGGAAACACCATATATTTT. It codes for CASSLFGGTYGNTIYF. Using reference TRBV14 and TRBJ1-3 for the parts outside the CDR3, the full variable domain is EAGVTQFPSHSVIEKGQTVTLRCDPISGHDNLYWYRRVMGKEIKFLLHFVKESKQDESGMPNNRFLAERTGGTYSTLKVQPAELEDSGVYFCASSLFGGTYGNTIYFGEGSWLTVV.

CDR3 protein: CSVELDNTGELFF. CDR3 DNA: TGCAGCGTTGAACTAGATAACACCGGGGAGCTGTTTTTT. The chain uses TRBV29-1 and TRBJ2-2; no clear D. The CDR3 consists of 13 residues. Trimming took off 2 bases at V and 2 bases at J, with 6 bases between the two ends. CDR1 and CDR2 (germline): SQVTM, ANQGSEA.

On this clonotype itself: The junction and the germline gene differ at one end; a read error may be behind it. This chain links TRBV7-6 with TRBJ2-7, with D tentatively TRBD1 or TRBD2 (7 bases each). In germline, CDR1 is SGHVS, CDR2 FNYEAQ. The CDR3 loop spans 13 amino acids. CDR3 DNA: TGTACCAGCGGGGACAGCGGTACCTACGAGCAGTACTTC. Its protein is CTSGDSGTYEQYF.

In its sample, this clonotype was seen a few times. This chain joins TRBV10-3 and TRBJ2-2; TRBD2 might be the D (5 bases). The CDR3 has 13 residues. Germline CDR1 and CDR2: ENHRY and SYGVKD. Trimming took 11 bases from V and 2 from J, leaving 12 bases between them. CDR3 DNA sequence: TGTGCCGTCGGGGAGTCAAACACCGGGGAGCTGTTTTTT. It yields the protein CAVGESNTGELFF.

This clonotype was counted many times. CDR3 protein: CASSLGLAGVGETQYF. CDR3 in DNA: TGCGCCAGCAGCTTGGGACTAGCGGGAGTGGGAGAGACCCAGTACTTC. This chain links TRBV5-1 with TRBJ2-5; 12 bases are a match to TRBD2. The V segment lost 0 bases and the J segment 4 bases; nucleotides outside the gene matches: 4. Germline CDR1 is SGHRS and CDR2 is YFSETQ. CDR3 length: 16 amino acids.